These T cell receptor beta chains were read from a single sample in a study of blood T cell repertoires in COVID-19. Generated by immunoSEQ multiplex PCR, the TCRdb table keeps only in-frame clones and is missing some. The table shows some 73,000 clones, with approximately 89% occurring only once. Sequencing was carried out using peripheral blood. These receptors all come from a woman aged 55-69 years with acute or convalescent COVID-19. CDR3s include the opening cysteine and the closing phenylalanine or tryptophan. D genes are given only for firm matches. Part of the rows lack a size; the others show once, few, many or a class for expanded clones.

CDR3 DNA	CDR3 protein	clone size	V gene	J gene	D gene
TGTGCCAGCAGCTTGGGGGGACAGGGGTTTAATGAAGCTTTCTTT	CASSLGGQGFNEAFF	once	TRBV5-4	TRBJ1-1	TRBD1
TGTGCCAGCAGCCCCCAAAGGGGGGGCGCAGGTAGTTCACCCCTCCACTTT	CASSPQRGGAGSSPLHF	.	TRBV7-9	TRBJ1-6	.
TGTGCCAGCAGCTCACCCACAGGGGTGAACTATGGCTACACCTTC	CASSSPTGVNYGYTF	.	TRBV7-2	TRBJ1-2	TRBD1
TGCGCCAGCAGCCCGGACAGGGCCAAGTTCTTC	CASSPDRAKFF	.	TRBV5-1	TRBJ2-1	TRBD1
TGTGCCAGTAGGATGGACAGGGGTCGGTATGGCTACACCTTC	CASRMDRGRYGYTF	once	TRBV19	TRBJ1-2	TRBD1
TGTGCCAGCAGCGCCTATGGACAGTCCTACGAGCAGTACTTC	CASSAYGQSYEQYF	.	TRBV5-4	TRBJ2-7	.
TGTGCCAGCAGCGTAGTTGGCAGGGGGGACACAGATACGCAGTATTTT	CASSVVGRGDTDTQYF	once	TRBV9	TRBJ2-3	.
TGCAGTGCCCAGGCCCAGGGGTCACAGTATTTT	CSAQAQGSQYF	.	TRBV20-1	TRBJ2-3	.
TGTGCCAGCAGCTTTACTGGGACGGGAGCCACACCCCTCCACTTT	CASSFTGTGATPLHF	.	TRBV7-9	TRBJ1-6	.
TGTGCCAGCGCCGGACAGGGGGAAAACTATGGCTACACCTTC	CASAGQGENYGYTF	.	TRBV19	TRBJ1-2	TRBD1
TGTGCCACCAGTGGGGGGGGGACCGACGAGCAGTACTTC	CATSGGGTDEQYF	.	TRBV24-1	TRBJ2-7	TRBD2
TGTGCCAGCAGCTTCGGGGGGGCCGATACGCAGTATTTT	CASSFGGADTQYF	.	TRBV5-6	TRBJ2-3	TRBD2
TGTGCCAGCAAACTAGGGCTTTTAGCCGGGGAGCTGTTTTTT	CASKLGLLAGELFF	.	TRBV28	TRBJ2-2	.
TGTGCCAGCAGTGATGACAGGGTTAAAATACGGGCCCAGCCCCAGCATTTT	CASSDDRVKIRAQPQHF	.	TRBV6-1	TRBJ1-5	TRBD1
TGTGCCAGCAGGCCGGGACAGGGAAAAAATTCACCCCTCCACTTT	CASRPGQGKNSPLHF	.	TRBV6-4	TRBJ1-6	TRBD1
TGTGCCAGTACAAGGGACAGGGGAAGGGGTGGCTACACCTTC	CASTRDRGRGGYTF	.	TRBV28	TRBJ1-2	TRBD1